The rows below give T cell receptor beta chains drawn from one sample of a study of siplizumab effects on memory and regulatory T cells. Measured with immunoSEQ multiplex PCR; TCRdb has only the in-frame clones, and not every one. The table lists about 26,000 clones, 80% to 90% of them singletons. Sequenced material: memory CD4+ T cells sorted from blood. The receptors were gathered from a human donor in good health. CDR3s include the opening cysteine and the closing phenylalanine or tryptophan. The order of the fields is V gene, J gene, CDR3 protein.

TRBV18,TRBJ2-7,CASSPHNRERYEQYF
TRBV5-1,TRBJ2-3,CASSLWASGPLTDTQYF
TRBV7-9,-,CASSQGGVDEQYF
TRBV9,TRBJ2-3,CASSPGRASGSTDTQYF
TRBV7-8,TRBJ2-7,CASSLMRGVKYHEQYF
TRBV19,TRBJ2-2,CASRPGLTGTGELFF
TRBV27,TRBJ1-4,CASSFNGRLNEKLFF
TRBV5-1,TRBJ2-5,CASSLTSGRETQYF
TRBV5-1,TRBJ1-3,CASSLESGGNTIYF
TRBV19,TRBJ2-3,CASSSGSTDTQYF
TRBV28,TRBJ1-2,CASSQGSTGNGYTF
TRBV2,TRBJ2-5,CASSAPGQGAKTQYF
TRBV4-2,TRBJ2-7,CASSQDQNSYEQYF
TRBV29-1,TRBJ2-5,CSVGGVGGGQETQYF
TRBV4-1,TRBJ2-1,CASSQASGDNEQFF
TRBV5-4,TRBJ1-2,CASSLMALYGYTF
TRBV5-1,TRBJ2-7,CASSLEDRVSYEQYF
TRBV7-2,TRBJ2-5,CASSSDGGALGETQYF
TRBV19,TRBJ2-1,CASNPSGAYNEQFF
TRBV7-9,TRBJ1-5,CASSTGRDQPQHF
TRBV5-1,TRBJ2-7,CASSSTEGGGEQYF
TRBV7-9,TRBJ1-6,CASSLAVTGHSPLHF
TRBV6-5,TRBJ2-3,CASSPRRDTQYF
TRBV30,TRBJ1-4,CALNERRHEKLFF
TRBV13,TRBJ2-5,CASSVWESQETQYF
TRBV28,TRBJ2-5,CASSLSGESETQYF
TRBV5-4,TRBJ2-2,CASSRVGTSGRGPGELFF
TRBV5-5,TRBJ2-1,CASSLGSSTGGNEQFF
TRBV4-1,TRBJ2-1,CASSQDAGTSRDNEQFF
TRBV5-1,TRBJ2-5,CASRSGGNRLQETQYF
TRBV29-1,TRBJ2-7,CSVEGTRYEQYF
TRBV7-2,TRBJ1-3,CASSLASGTLGNTIYF
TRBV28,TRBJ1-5,CASRPGGNQPQHF
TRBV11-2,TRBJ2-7,CASSLVGADRLYEQYF
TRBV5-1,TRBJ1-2,CASSLDPGTAYGYTF
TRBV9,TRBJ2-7,CASSEGTSSSYEQYF
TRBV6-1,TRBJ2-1,CASSQELPRGWEQFF
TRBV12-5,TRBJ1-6,CASGTGAYSPLHF
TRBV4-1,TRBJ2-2,CASSGTGAAANTGELFF
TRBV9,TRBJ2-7,CASSVGPGHPYEQYF
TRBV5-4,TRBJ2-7,CASSQSTGTGYEQYF
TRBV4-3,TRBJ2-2,CASSQDFGGSIHTGELFF
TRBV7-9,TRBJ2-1,CASSLGGADNEQFF
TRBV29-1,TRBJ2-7,CSVEGQGSPYEQYF
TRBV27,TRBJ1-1,CASRGLTGDTEAFF
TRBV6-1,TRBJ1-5,CASSEAPSAQPQHF
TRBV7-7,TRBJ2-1,CASSLAHGSGNVNEQFF
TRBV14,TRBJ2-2,CASSRLGGGVTGELFF
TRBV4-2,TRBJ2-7,CASSQGLGQTLNYEQYF
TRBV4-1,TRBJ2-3,CASSQDSREGADTQYF
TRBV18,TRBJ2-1,CASSGTSGRDEQFF